This T cell receptor (beta chain) was recovered during a study of blood T cell repertoires in COVID-19. Study-wide context: Nucleic acid was either cDNA or gDNA, and it came from T cells, B-cell-depleted T cells, or PBMCs.

Trimming shortened V by 2 bases and J by 3 bases, and 19 bases separated the two germline ends. The CDR3 is 18 residues long. Germline loops: CDR1 MNHEY, CDR2 SMNVEV (reference sequence). Per the study methods: Amplified reference gene primers provided the basis for estimating nucleated cell counts. The assay was immunoSEQ multiplex PCR, and TCRdb's table has in-frame clones only and misses some. Clone size and V and J calls were adopted from that table, with D and trimming inferred from the DNA. This sample carries under 130,000 clones, roughly 76% of them seen once, and the ten largest clones take over 9%.

The sequence was obtained from a woman in her 70s with acute or convalescent COVID-19. V usage is TRBV27 and J usage is TRBJ2-2; weak D call: TRBD1 (6 bases). What was sequenced was peripheral blood. The CDR3 protein is CASSLAPGVLSDTGELFF. CDR3 in DNA: TGTGCCAGCAGTTTAGCGCCAGGGGTCCTCTCGGACACCGGGGAGCTGTTTTTT.